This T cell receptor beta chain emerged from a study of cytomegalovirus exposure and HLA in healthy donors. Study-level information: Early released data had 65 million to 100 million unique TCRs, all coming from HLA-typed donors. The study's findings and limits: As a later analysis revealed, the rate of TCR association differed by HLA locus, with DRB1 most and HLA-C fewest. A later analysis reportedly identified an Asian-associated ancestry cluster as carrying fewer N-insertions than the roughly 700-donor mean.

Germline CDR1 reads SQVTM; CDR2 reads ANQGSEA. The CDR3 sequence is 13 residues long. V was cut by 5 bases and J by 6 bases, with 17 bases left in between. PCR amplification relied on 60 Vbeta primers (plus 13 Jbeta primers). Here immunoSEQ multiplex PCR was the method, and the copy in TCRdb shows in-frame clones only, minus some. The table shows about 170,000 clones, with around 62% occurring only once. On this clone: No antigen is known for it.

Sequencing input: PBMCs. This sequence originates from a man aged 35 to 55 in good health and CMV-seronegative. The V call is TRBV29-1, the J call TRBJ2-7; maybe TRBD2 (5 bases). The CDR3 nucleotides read TGCAGCGTTCTGAACATCCGGGGTGCCGAGCAGTACTTC. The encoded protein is CSVLNIRGAEQYF.